A selection of T cell receptor beta chains follows, all from one sample in a study of shared clonotypes between healthy human individuals. TCRdb's table, derived via immunoSEQ multiplex PCR, lists solely in-frame clones and lacks some. Counted here are a few million clones, about 93% occurring once; the ten biggest clones make up approximately 1.6%. The sequenced sample consisted of naive CD8+ T cells from PBMCs. The receptor set was obtained from a man younger than 30 in good health. Some clones in this sample may be carry-over from other donors' samples. CDR3s include the opening cysteine and the closing phenylalanine or tryptophan. A D gene is named only where the DNA matches it firmly. The size entry is marked missing in some rows and otherwise reads once, few, many or a size class.

clone_size | d_call | j_call | v_call | cdr3_nt | cdr3_aa
- | TRBD1 | TRBJ1-5 | TRBV2 | TGTGCCAGCAGTGAAGGCGGACAGGGGAGGCAGCCCCAGCATTTT | CASSEGGQGRQPQHF
- | - | TRBJ2-2 | TRBV10-2 | TGCGCCAGCAGTGAGTCGCTAGCCGGGGAGCTGTTTTTT | CASSESLAGELFF
once | TRBD2 | TRBJ2-1 | TRBV27 | TGTGCCAGCAGTACCGGGACTAGCCATGTCAATGAGCAGTTCTTC | CASSTGTSHVNEQFF
- | - | TRBJ1-2 | TRBV5-1 | TGCGCCAGCAGCTTTGGGCAGGGCGACCCTCTTCCCTATGGCTACACCTTC | CASSFGQGDPLPYGYTF
once | - | TRBJ2-7 | TRBV9 | TGTGCCAGCAGCGTATCGGGGAGAGGGGACGAGCAGTACTTC | CASSVSGRGDEQYF
- | - | TRBJ2-5 | TRBV27 | TGTGCCAGCAGTTTGTCCGGACTGGTCCAAGAGACCCAGTACTTC | CASSLSGLVQETQYF
- | - | TRBJ2-7 | TRBV5-1 | TGCGCCAGCAGCTTGTCTTCGTCCTACGAGCAGTACTTC | CASSLSSSYEQYF
- | TRBD2 | TRBJ2-3 | TRBV10-3 | TGTGCCATCAGTGACGGGACTAGCGGGAGTTTCACAGATACGCAGTATTTT | CAISDGTSGSFTDTQYF
- | - | TRBJ1-1 | TRBV7-9 | TGTGCCAGCAGAAAAGGACACACTGAAGCTTTCTTT | CASRKGHTEAFF
once | - | TRBJ2-1 | TRBV7-9 | TGTGCCAGCAGCGCTTTGTCCGACTACAATGAGCAGTTCTTC | CASSALSDYNEQFF
- | TRBD1 | TRBJ2-7 | TRBV27 | TGTGCCAGCAGGGACAACAGGGGTCTATCCTACGAGCAGTACTTC | CASRDNRGLSYEQYF
- | - | TRBJ2-6 | TRBV7-3 | TGTGCCAGCAGCTTAAGCGGGGCGGCCCTCTCTGGGGCCAACGTCCTGACTTTC | CASSLSGAALSGANVLTF
- | - | TRBJ2-7 | TRBV7-4 | TGTGCCAGCACCTCAAGGCGGTTC | CASTSRRF
- | TRBD2 | TRBJ2-1 | TRBV27 | TGTGCCAGCAGTTTCTTAGCGAGCGGGAGTGAGGTGGACAATGAGCAGTTCTTC | CASSFLASGSEVDNEQFF
once | TRBD1 | TRBJ2-5 | TRBV7-6 | TGTGCCAGCAGCTTTACGACAGGGAATAGAGAGACCCAGTACTTC | CASSFTTGNRETQYF
- | TRBD1 | TRBJ1-4 | TRBV15 | TGTGCCACCAGCCCGGGGACAGGGTTGAATGAAAAACTGTTTTTT | CATSPGTGLNEKLFF
once | TRBD1 | TRBJ2-7 | TRBV9 | TGTGCCAGCAGCGTAGGGGACAGGGCGGGCGAGCAGTACTTC | CASSVGDRAGEQYF
- | - | TRBJ2-6 | TRBV11-2 | TGTGCCAGCAGCTTAGATCCCTCTGGGGCCAACGTCCTGACTTTC | CASSLDPSGANVLTF
- | - | TRBJ1-5 | TRBV9 | TGTGCCAGCAGCTTGGTAGAGATTGGGCCCCAGCATTTT | CASSLVEIGPQHF
- | - | TRBJ1-4 | TRBV11-2 | TGTGCCAGCAGCTTAGATCGGGGCTTCTATAATGAAAAACTGTTTTTT | CASSLDRGFYNEKLFF
- | - | TRBJ2-7 | TRBV9 | TGTGCCAGCAGCGTAGGGGGAGGTACCTACGAGCAGTACTTC | CASSVGGGTYEQYF
- | - | TRBJ1-1 | TRBV19 | TGTGCCAGTAGTAGCCTAGGGGCCGGCACTGAAGCTTTCTTT | CASSSLGAGTEAFF
once | - | TRBJ2-2 | TRBV27 | TGTGCCAGCAGTTTAGCCTCCCCGAACGGGGAGCTGTTTTTT | CASSLASPNGELFF
- | - | TRBJ2-1 | TRBV4-2 | TGTGCCAGCAGCCCCGGGGGGCCCTCCTACAATGAGCAGTTCTTC | CASSPGGPSYNEQFF
few | - | TRBJ1-5 | TRBV27 | TGTGCCAGCAGTTTAAGGGACCCTGGGGAGCCCCAGCATTTT | CASSLRDPGEPQHF
- | - | TRBJ2-3 | TRBV25-1 | TGTGCCAGCACTGACGACGGCCAAAGCACAGATACGCAGTATTTT | CASTDDGQSTDTQYF
- | - | TRBJ2-2 | TRBV6-5 | TGTGCCAGCAGGACCGTCTTTGGCGGGGAGCTGTTTTTT | CASRTVFGGELFF
- | - | TRBJ2-7 | TRBV5-4 | TGTGCCAGCACCAATGAACCCCCTAGCGCCTACGAGCAGTACTTC | CASTNEPPSAYEQYF
- | - | TRBJ1-4 | TRBV27 | TGTGCCAGCGGACCATTAGTTTCAACTAATGAAAAACTGTTTTTT | CASGPLVSTNEKLFF
- | - | TRBJ2-7 | TRBV6-1 | TGTGCCAGCAGTGCAACCGGGCCCTTTTACGAGCAGTACTTC | CASSATGPFYEQYF
- | TRBD1 | TRBJ2-2 | TRBV11-2 | TGTGCCAGCCGACAGGGGATGGACACCGGGGAGCTGTTTTTT | CASRQGMDTGELFF
- | - | TRBJ2-1 | TRBV28 | TGTGCCAGCAGCTCACAGGGAAACAATGAGCAGTTCTTC | CASSSQGNNEQFF
- | - | TRBJ1-1 | TRBV6-6 | TGTGCCAGCAGTTATAATTCAGGTAACACTGAAGCTTTCTTT | CASSYNSGNTEAFF
once | - | TRBJ2-7 | TRBV11-2 | TGTGCCAGCAGCCCGGAGGTAGGGACTGGGTACGAGCAGTACTTC | CASSPEVGTGYEQYF
- | TRBD1 | TRBJ1-2 | TRBV27 | TGTGCCAGCAGTTTATCAGCCGGGACAGGGAGAGGGTATGGCTACACCTTC | CASSLSAGTGRGYGYTF
- | - | TRBJ2-2 | TRBV5-1 | TGCGCCAGCAGCTACCCCTCTGAGACACCCACCGGGGAGCTGTTTTTT | CASSYPSETPTGELFF
few | - | TRBJ2-7 | TRBV7-8 | TGTGCCAGCAGCACCGGACTCTACTACGAGCAGTACTTC | CASSTGLYYEQYF
- | - | TRBJ2-3 | TRBV27 | TGTGCCAGCAGTTTTGGCGGGGCCTTTGATACGCAGTATTTT | CASSFGGAFDTQYF
- | - | TRBJ2-7 | TRBV9 | TGTGCCAGCAGCGTAGGCCTCGGGGACGAGCAGTACTTC | CASSVGLGDEQYF
- | - | TRBJ2-7 | TRBV11-2 | TGTGCCAGCAGCTCACCTGACAAGACCATTCCCTACGAGCAGTACTTC | CASSSPDKTIPYEQYF
- | TRBD2 | TRBJ2-5 | TRBV9 | TGTGCCAGCAGCGTAGGTGCGGGAGGGCCTTCAGAGACCCAGTACTTC | CASSVGAGGPSETQYF
- | TRBD2 | TRBJ2-1 | TRBV19 | TGTGCCAGTAGTTCGGGACTAGGTGGCAATGAGCAGTTCTTC | CASSSGLGGNEQFF
few | - | TRBJ1-5 | TRBV4-3 | TGCGCCAGCAGCCAAGTATCGGCAGGCAATCAGCCCCAGCATTTT | CASSQVSAGNQPQHF
- | - | TRBJ1-2 | TRBV7-9 | TGTGCCAGCAGCCGCGCCCGTGCAGACCTCTATGGCTACACCTTC | CASSRARADLYGYTF
- | TRBD2 | TRBJ2-3 | TRBV6-6 | TGTGCCAGCAGTGCTACCGGGACTATGCTCACAGATACGCAGTATTTT | CASSATGTMLTDTQYF
- | - | TRBJ1-1 | TRBV19 | TGTGCCAGCTCCCCTACTCCGGGCCTTGAAGCTTTCTTT | CASSPTPGLEAFF
- | - | TRBJ2-7 | TRBV7-9 | TGTGCCAGCAGCCCATGGGGAAACGAGCAGTACTTC | CASSPWGNEQYF
- | - | TRBJ2-5 | TRBV19 | TGTGCCAGTAGTCCGAGGGACACAAACCAAGAGACCCAGTACTTC | CASSPRDTNQETQYF
- | TRBD1 | TRBJ2-7 | TRBV6-5 | TGTGCCAGCAGTTATCGGACAGGGTATCACGAGCAGTACTTC | CASSYRTGYHEQYF
- | - | TRBJ2-7 | TRBV4-2 | TGTGCCAGCAGCCTCCTCTCGAACGAGCAGTACTTC | CASSLLSNEQYF
once | - | TRBJ2-7 | TRBV9 | TGTGCCAGCAGCGTAGGAGATCTCAACTACGAGCAGTACTTC | CASSVGDLNYEQYF
- | - | TRBJ1-5 | TRBV21-1 | TGTGCCAGCACCAAAAGGTTTGAAACAGGGCATCGGCCCCAGCATTTT | CASTKRFETGHRPQHF